The following is a T cell receptor (beta chain) sequence with its context. The CDR3 extends over 15 amino acids. In germline, CDR1 is MNHEY, CDR2 SMNVEV (reference sequence). The V gene lost 6 bases and the J gene lost 7 bases, with 18 bases spanning the gap. This sample is part of a study of cytomegalovirus exposure and HLA in healthy donors. This PCR relied on a set of 60 Vbeta primers and 13 Jbeta primers. Profiling relied on immunoSEQ multiplex PCR, and the TCRdb table lists in-frame clones only, not all of them. The data contain 140,000 to 150,000 clones, roughly four fifths of them seen just once; the ten biggest clones take up roughly 9.7%.

Sequencing was carried out using PBMCs. V usage is TRBV27 and J usage is TRBJ2-2, with a possible D match to TRBD1 (6 bases). This sequence was found in a woman aged 60-75 years in good health and CMV-seropositive. CDR3 bases: TGTGCCAGCAGCCCTCGGACAGCCGAGGGCGGGGAGCTGTTTTTT. Translating it yields CASSPRTAEGGELFF.